Shown below are 11 T cell receptor beta chains from a single sample sequenced in a study of Ad26.COV2.S vaccination and SARS-CoV-2 variants. Clones were read by immunoSEQ multiplex PCR, and TCRdb kept only the in-frame ones, dropping some. The sample lists over 200,000 clones; around 87% were seen once. Treatment reported: about 20 received Ad26.COV2.S at low or high dose, single or two shots; 5 received placebo; per-sample allocation not given. Day 63 after the first vaccine or placebo injection was the time point for sampling. This specimen was peripheral blood, taken in a trial of Ad26.COV2.S vaccine versus placebo. These receptors all stem from a person between 18 and 60 years old who received the Ad26.COV2.S COVID-19 vaccine or a placebo.

V and J are TRBV15 and TRBJ2-6; weak D call: TRBD1 (5 bases). Trimming cost V 0 bases and J 1 base, with 13 bases left between them. The germline V gene has CDR1 LNHNV and CDR2 YYDKDF (reference sequence). This CDR3 region has 18 residues. In nucleotides, the CDR3 is TGTGCCACCAGCAGAGATCCCTCCTCAGGGTCTGGGGCCAACGTCCTGACTTTC. Its translation: CATSRDPSSGSGANVLTF.

The chain uses TRBV11-1 and TRBJ2-7; D is possibly TRBD1 (7 bases). CDR3 length: 14 residues. The germline V gene has CDR1 SGHAT and CDR2 FQDESV (reference sequence). Trimming removed 5 bases at V and 7 bases at J, with 18 bases between. CDR3 sequence: CASSATGDGREQYF. The CDR3 region has the DNA TGTGCCAGCAGCGCCACAGGGGACGGGAGAGAGCAGTACTTC.

The V call is TRBV24-1, the J call TRBJ2-5, with TRBD2 identical over 9 bases. J lost 5 bases, V lost 6 bases, and 6 bases had no gene match. The CDR3 runs to 14 residues. Germline V gene sequence: CDR1 KGHDR, CDR2 SFDVKD. The DNA for the CDR3 is TGTGCCACCAGTTCTAGCGGGACGGGGGAGACCCAGTACTTC. Amino acid sequence: CATSSSGTGETQYF.

The CDR3 bases are TGTGCCAGCAGTTACGTGGCTGTACTAAATTCACCCCTCCACTTT. Translating gives CASSYVAVLNSPLHF. The chain has TRBV6-2 or TRBV6-3 and TRBJ1-6; D not resolved. The CDR3 is 15 residues long. The V and J ends lost 2 bases and 7 bases respectively, with 12 bases between them. Germline assignment: CDR1 MNHEY and CDR2 SVGEGT.

Note on this clone: Other DNA sequences of this sample code for an identical CDR3. The chain combines TRBV18 with TRBJ2-5; D remains unclear. Germline V CDR1 and CDR2: KGHSH, LQKENI. CDR3 length: 11 amino acids. V was shortened by 3 bases and J by 1 base, with 0 bases between the two germline ends. The CDR3 DNA sequence: TGTGCCAGCTCACCCCAAGAGACCCAGTACTTC. Residues: CASSPQETQYF.

The rearrangement uses TRBV25-1 and TRBJ2-7, with D perhaps matching TRBD1 (6 bases). Trimming removed 3 bases from V and 5 bases from J, with 14 bases in between. Germline V gene lookup returns CDR1 MGHDK and CDR2 SYGVNS. The CDR3 loop spans 14 amino acids. As DNA, the CDR3 is TGTGCCAGCAGTGACCCGGGACAATTCGACGAGCAGTACTTC. This codes for CASSDPGQFDEQYF.

In its sample, this clone was seen many times. The chain employs TRBV30 and TRBJ1-1; perhaps TRBD1 as D (6 bases). The V end lost 0 bases, the J end lost 1 base, and 12 bases lay between the germline ends. The germline V gene has CDR1 GTSNPN and CDR2 SVGIG (reference sequence). The CDR3 loop spans 15 amino acids. The CDR3 DNA follows: TGTGCCTGGAGTGTGTGGGGGCTTGAGAACACTGAAGCTTTCTTT. It is translated as CAWSVWGLENTEAFF.

This chain uses TRBV11-1 with TRBJ2-7; no firm D call. CDR1 and CDR2 (germline): SGHAT, FQDESV (reference sequence). The length of the CDR3 is 14 residues. V lost 8 bases and J lost 1, with 15 bases in between. The CDR3 is CASEPESGSYEQYF. CDR3 nucleotide sequence: TGTGCCAGCGAGCCGGAAAGTGGATCCTACGAGCAGTACTTC.

The chain recombines TRBV5-6 with TRBJ2-5; D not resolved. The length of the CDR3 is 14 residues. Per the germline V gene, CDR1 is SGHDT and CDR2 is YYEEEE. V was trimmed by 7 bases and J by 5 bases, leaving 18 bases between them. CDR3 amino acids: CASRLGAAAETQYF. CDR3 nucleotides: TGTGCCAGCCGGTTGGGTGCCGCAGCTGAGACCCAGTACTTC.

The chain uses TRBV4-2 and TRBJ2-3, with TRBD2 identical over 10 bases. CDR1 LGHNA and CDR2 YNFKEQ come from the germline V gene. V lost 2 bases, J lost 8 bases, and 10 bases stayed unmatched. The CDR3 consists of 16 residues. This chain's CDR3 is CASSQTGTSVVGTQYF. CDR3 coding DNA: TGTGCCAGCAGCCAAACTGGGACTAGCGTGGTAGGTACGCAGTATTTT.

V and J are TRBV28 and TRBJ2-7, with D tentatively TRBD2 (5 bases). The length of the CDR3 is 12 residues. V was trimmed by 5 bases and J by 5 bases, leaving 10 bases between them. Germline V CDR1 and CDR2: MDHEN, SYDVKM. CDR3 residues: CASSGYGDEQYF. DNA for the CDR3: TGTGCCAGCAGTGGTTACGGGGACGAGCAGTACTTC. Based on the CDR3 plus reference TRBV28 and TRBJ2-7, the full variable domain is DVKVTQSSRYLVKRTGEKVFLECVQDMDHENMFWYRQDPGLGLRLIYFSYDVKMKEKGDIPEGYSVSREKKERFSLILESASTNQTSMYLCASSGYGDEQYFGPGTRLTVT.